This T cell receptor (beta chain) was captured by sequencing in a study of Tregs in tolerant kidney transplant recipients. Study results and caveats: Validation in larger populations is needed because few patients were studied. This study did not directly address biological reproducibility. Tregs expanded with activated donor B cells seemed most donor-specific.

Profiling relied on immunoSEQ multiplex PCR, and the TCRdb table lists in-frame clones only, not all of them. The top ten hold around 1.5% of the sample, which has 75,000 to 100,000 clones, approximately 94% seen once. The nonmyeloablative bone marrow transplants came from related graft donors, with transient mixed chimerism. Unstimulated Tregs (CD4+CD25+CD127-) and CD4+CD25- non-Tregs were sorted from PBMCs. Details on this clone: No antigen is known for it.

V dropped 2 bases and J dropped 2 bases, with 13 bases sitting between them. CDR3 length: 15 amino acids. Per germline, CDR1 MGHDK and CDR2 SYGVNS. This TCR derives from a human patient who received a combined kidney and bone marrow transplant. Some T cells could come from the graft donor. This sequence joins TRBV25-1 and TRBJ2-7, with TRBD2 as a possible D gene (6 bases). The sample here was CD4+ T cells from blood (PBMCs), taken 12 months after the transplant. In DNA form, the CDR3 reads TGTGCCAGCAGTGAAAGAGGAGGGGCGACCTACGAGCAGTACTTC. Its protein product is CASSERGGATYEQYF.